This T cell receptor (beta chain) came from a study of OX40 agonist ivuxolimab in advanced cancers. About the study: Patients were treated with ivuxolimab, an agonistic anti-OX40 (CD134) antibody. Study results and caveats: Within 6 weeks, CD4+ and CD8+ blood T cells expanded clonally at 0.1 to 3.0 mg/kg. Expanded peripheral T-cell antigen specificity went undetermined.

Autoimmune disease history or systemic immunosuppression disqualified patients. On this clone: Its antigen remains unidentified.

Sequencing was performed with immunoSEQ multiplex PCR; in TCRdb, only in-frame clones are kept and a portion is missing. The sample shows some 86,000 clones, about 94% of them seen only once. This receptor was obtained from an adult with an advanced solid tumor such as melanoma, head and neck, liver or kidney cancer. The sequences come from CD4+ or CD8+ T cells sorted from blood, collected in a trial of the OX40 agonist ivuxolimab.

For the CDR3, the DNA is TGCGCCACCGGGGGACAGCGGGACAATGAGCAGTTCTTC. It encodes CATGGQRDNEQFF. The V call is TRBV10-1, the J call TRBJ2-1; D is perhaps TRBD1 (7 bases). Germline-derived CDR1 and CDR2 are WNHNN and SYGVQD (reference sequence). This CDR3 is built from 13 residues. V was clipped by 10 bases and J by 5 bases, with 15 bases between them.